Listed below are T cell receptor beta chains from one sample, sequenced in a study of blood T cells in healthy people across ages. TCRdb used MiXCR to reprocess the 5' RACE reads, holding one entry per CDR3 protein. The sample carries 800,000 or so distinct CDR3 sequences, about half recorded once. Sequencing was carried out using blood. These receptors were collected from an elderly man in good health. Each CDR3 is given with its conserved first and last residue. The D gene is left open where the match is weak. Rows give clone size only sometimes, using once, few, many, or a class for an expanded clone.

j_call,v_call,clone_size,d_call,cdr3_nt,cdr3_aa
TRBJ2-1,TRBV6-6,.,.,TGTGCCACGTCCATGCCCGGAAACAATGAGCAGTTCTTC,CATSMPGNNEQFF
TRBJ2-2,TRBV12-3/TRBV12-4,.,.,TGTGCCAGCAGTTTAGCGATATGGCGGACGAGCGCGAACACCGGGGAGCTGTTTTTT,CASSLAIWRTSANTGELFF
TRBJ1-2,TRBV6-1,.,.,TGTGCCAGCAGTGAAGTGCCGGGGTCGAGCGGCTACACCTTC,CASSEVPGSSGYTF
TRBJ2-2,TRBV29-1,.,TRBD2,TGCAGCGGAGGGGACGGCGGGAGGACCGGGGAGCTGTTTTTT,CSGGDGGRTGELFF
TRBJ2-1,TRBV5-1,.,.,TGCGCCAGCAGCTGGGGGGCCGGGACTGGGAGCTCCTACAATGAGCAGTTCTTC,CASSWGAGTGSSYNEQFF
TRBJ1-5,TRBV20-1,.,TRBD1,TGCAGTGCTATGGGACAGGGGGGATATAGCAATCAGCCCCAGCATTTT,CSAMGQGGYSNQPQHF
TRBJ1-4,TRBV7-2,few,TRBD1,TGTGCCAGCAGCTCCGGACAGGAGCCTAATGAAAAACTGTTTTTT,CASSSGQEPNEKLFF
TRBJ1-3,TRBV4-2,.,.,TGTGCCAGTCGGGGGGCCTCTGGAAACACCATATATTTT,CASRGASGNTIYF
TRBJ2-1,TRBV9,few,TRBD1,TGTGCCAGCAGCGCAGGGGGCCAATACAATGAGCAGTTCTTC,CASSAGGQYNEQFF
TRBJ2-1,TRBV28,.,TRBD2,TGTGCCAGCAACCCGACGGGACTAGCGGGCCTCAATGAGCAGTTCTTC,CASNPTGLAGLNEQFF
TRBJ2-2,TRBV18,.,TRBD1,TGTGCCAGCTCACGACGGACAGGGAATACCGGGGAGCTGTTTTTT,CASSRRTGNTGELFF
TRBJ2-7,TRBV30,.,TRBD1,TGTGCCTGGAGTGTCTCGCTCCGGGACAGGGCTTTCTACAATGAGCAGTACTTC,CAWSVSLRDRAFYNEQYF
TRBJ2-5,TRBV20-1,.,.,TGCAGTGCTAGAAGGTGGGGGGAGGTAGAGACCCAGTACTTC,CSARRWGEVETQYF
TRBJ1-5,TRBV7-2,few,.,TGTGCCAGCAGCCGGGACACTCATAGCAATCAGCCCCAGCATTTT,CASSRDTHSNQPQHF
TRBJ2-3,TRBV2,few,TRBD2,TGTGCCAGCAGTCCCGGACTAGCGGGATACGTGACAGCAGATACGCAGTATTTT,CASSPGLAGYVTADTQYF
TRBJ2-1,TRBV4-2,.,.,TGTGCCAGCAGCCAAGATAAAACACCATACAATGAGCAGTTCTTC,CASSQDKTPYNEQFF
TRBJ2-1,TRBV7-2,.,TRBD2,TGTGCCAGCAGCTTGAGTAGCGGGAGCCGTTCCTACAATGAGCAGTTCTTC,CASSLSSGSRSYNEQFF
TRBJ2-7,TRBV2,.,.,TGTGCCAGCAGCCAGATACAGGAGGAACGGCAGTACTTC,CASSQIQEERQYF
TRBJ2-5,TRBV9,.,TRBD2,TGTGCCAGCAGCGCTCAAAGCGGGAGTACCCCGCAGTACTTC,CASSAQSGSTPQYF
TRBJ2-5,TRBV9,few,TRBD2,TGTGCCAGCAGCGTAGGGGAGCGGGGCTTACAAGAGACCCAGTACTTC,CASSVGERGLQETQYF
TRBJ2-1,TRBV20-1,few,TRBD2,TGCAGTGCTAGGCTAGCGGGAAGAAATGAGCAGTTCTTC,CSARLAGRNEQFF
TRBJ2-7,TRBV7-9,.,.,TGTGCCAGCAGCTTGGCCAACACCTACGAGCAGTACTTC,CASSLANTYEQYF
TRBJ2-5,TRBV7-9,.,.,TGTGCCAGCAGCTACCCTTTGGTGGCAGGGTGGGATGAGGAGACCCAGTACTTC,CASSYPLVAGWDEETQYF
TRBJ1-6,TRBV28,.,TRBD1,TGTGCCAGCAGTCCCCCGGGACAGCTGAGCTCCTATAATTCACCCCTCCACTTT,CASSPPGQLSSYNSPLHF
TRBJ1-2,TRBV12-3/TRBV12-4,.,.,TGTGCCAGCAGTTTGCTGACTGGCTATGGCTACACCTTC,CASSLLTGYGYTF
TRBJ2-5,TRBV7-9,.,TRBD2,TGTGCCAGCAGTCGGACTAGCGGTTTTCAAGAGACCCAGTACTTC,CASSRTSGFQETQYF
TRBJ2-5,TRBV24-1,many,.,TGTGCCACCAGTGATTTTGGAGAAGAGACCCAGTACTTC,CATSDFGEETQYF